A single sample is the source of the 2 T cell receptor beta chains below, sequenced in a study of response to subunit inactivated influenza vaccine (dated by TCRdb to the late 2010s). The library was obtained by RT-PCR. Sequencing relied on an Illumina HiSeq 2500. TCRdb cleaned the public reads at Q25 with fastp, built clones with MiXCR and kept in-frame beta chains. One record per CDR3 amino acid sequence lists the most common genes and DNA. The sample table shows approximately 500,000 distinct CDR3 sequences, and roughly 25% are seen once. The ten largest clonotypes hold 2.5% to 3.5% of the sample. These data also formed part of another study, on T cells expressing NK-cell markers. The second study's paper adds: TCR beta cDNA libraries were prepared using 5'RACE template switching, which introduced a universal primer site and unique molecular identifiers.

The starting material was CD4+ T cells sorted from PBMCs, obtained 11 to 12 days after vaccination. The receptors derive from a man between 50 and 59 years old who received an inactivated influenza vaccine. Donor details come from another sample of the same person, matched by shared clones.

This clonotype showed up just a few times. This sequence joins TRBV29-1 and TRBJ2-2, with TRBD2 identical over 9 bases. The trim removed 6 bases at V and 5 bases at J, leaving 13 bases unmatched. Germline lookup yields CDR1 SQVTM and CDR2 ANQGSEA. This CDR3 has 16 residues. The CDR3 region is CSVSGLAGRRTGELFF. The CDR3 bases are TGCAGCGTGAGTGGGCTAGCGGGACGACGGACCGGGGAGCTGTTTTTT.

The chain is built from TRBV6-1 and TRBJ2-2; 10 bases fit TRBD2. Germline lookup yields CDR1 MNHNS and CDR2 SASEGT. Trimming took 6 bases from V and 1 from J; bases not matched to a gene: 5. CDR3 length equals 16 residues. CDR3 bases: TGTGCCAGCAGGATCCTAGCGGGGGTGAACACCGGGGAGCTGTTTTTT. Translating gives CASRILAGVNTGELFF.